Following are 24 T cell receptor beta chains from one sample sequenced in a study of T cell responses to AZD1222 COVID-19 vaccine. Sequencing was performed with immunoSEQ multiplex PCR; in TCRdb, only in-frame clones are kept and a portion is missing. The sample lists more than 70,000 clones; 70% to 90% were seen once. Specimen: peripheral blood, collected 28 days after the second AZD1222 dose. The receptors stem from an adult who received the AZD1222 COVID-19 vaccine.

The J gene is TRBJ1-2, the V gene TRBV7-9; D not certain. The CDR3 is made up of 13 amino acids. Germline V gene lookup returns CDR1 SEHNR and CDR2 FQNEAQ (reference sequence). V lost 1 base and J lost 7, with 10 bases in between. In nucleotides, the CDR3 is TGTGCCAGCAGCTTAGATTTAGACGTTGGCTACACCTTC. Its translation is CASSLDLDVGYTF.

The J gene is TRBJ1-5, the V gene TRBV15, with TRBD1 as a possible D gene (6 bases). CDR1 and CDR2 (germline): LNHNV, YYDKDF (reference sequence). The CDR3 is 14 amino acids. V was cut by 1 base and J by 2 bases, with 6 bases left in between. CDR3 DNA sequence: TGTGCCACCAGCAGAGGACAGGGCAATCAGCCCCAGCATTTT. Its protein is CATSRGQGNQPQHF.

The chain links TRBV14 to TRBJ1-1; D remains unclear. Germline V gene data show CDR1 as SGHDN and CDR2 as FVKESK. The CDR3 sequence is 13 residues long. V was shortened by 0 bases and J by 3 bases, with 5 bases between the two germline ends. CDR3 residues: CASSQDIDTEAFF. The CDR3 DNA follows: TGTGCCAGCAGCCAAGACATCGACACTGAAGCTTTCTTT.

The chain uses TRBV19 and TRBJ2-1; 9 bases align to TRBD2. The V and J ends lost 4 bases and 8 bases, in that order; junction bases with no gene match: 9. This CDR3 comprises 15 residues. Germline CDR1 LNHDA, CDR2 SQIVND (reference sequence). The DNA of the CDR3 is TGTGCCAGTAGTAATAGCGGGAGAGTTAGGGATGAGCAGTTCTTC. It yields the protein CASSNSGRVRDEQFF. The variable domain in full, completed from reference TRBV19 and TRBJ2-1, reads DGGITQSPKYLFRKEGQNVTLSCEQNLNHDAMYWYRQDPGQGLRLIYYSQIVNDFQKGDIAEGYSVSREKKESFPLTVTSAQKNPTAFYLCASSNSGRVRDEQFFGPGTRLTVL.

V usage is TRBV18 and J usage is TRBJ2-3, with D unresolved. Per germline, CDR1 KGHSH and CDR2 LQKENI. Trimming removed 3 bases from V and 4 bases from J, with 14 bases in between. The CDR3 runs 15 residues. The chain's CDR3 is CASSPRRSIADTQYF. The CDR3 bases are TGTGCCAGCTCACCTCGTCGAAGTATTGCAGATACGCAGTATTTT. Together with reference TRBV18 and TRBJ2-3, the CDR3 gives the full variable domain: NAGVMQNPRHLVRRRGQEARLRCSPMKGHSHVYWYRQLPEEGLKFMVYLQKENIIDESGMPKERFSAEFPKEGPSILRIQQVVRGDSAAYFCASSPRRSIADTQYFGPGTRLTVL.

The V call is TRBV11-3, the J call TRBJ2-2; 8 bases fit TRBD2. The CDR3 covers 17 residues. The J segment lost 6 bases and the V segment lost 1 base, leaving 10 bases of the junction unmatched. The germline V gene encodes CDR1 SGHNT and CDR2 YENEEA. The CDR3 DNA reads TGTGCCAGCAGCTTAGTAACAGCGGGAGTCATCGCCGGGGAGCTGTTTTTT. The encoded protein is CASSLVTAGVIAGELFF.

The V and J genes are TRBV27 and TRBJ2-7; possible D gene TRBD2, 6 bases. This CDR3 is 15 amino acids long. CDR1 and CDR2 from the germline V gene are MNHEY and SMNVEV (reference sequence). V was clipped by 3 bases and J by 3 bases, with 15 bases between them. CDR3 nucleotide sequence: TGTGCCAGCAGTTTGGCGGGTGTGGGGGGCTACGAGCAGTACTTC. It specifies CASSLAGVGGYEQYF.

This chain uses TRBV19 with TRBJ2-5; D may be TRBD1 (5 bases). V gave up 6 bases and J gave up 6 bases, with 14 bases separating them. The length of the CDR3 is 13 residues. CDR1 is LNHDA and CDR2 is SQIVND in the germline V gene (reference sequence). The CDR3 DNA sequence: TGTGCCAGTAGCCTACAGGTCTGGAAGACCCAGTACTTC. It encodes CASSLQVWKTQYF. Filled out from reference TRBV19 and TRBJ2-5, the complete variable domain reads DGGITQSPKYLFRKEGQNVTLSCEQNLNHDAMYWYRQDPGQGLRLIYYSQIVNDFQKGDIAEGYSVSREKKESFPLTVTSAQKNPTAFYLCASSLQVWKTQYFGPGTRLLVL.

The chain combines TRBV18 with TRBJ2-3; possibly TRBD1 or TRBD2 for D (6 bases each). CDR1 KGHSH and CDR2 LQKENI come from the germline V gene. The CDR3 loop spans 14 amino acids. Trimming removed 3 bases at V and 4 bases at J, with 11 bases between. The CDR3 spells CASSPEGGADTQYF. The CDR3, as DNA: TGTGCCAGCTCACCGGAGGGGGGCGCAGATACGCAGTATTTT.

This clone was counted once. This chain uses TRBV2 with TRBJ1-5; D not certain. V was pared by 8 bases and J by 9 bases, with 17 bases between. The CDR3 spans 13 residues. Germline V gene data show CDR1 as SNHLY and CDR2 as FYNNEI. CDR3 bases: TGTGCCAGCGCGTATTCGGGCCAACGGCCCCAGCATTTT. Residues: CASAYSGQRPQHF.

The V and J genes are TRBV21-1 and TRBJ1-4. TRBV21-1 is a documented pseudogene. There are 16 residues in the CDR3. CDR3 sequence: CASSTRGQATNEKLFF. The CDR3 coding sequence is TGTGCCAGCAGCACTCGAGGGCAAGCAACTAATGAAAAACTGTTTTTT.

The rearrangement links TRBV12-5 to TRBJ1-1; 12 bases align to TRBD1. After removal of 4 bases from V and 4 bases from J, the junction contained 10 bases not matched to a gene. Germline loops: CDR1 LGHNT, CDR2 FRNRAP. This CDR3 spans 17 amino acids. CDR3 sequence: CASGWDRGPGRGTEAFF. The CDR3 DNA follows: TGTGCTAGTGGTTGGGACAGGGGGCCGGGACGGGGCACTGAAGCTTTCTTT.

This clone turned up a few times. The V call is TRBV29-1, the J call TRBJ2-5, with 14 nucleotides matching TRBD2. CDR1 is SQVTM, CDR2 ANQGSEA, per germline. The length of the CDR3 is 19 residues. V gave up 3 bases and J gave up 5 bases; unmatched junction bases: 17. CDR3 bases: TGCAGCGTTGACGGGACTAGCGGGAGTGGTGCTGCGGAACTGGAGACCCAGTACTTC. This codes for CSVDGTSGSGAAELETQYF.

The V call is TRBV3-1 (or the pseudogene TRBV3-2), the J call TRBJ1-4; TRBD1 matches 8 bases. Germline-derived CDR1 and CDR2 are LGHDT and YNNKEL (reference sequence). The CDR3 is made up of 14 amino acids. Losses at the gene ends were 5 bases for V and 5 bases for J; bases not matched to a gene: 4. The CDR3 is CASSWTGWNEKLFF. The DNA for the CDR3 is TGTGCCAGCAGCTGGACAGGGTGGAATGAAAAACTGTTTTTT.

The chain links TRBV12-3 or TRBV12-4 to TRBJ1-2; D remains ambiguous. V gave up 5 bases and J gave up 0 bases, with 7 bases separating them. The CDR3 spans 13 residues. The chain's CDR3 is CASSDTANYGYTF. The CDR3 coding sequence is TGTGCCAGCAGTGACACTGCTAACTATGGCTACACCTTC.

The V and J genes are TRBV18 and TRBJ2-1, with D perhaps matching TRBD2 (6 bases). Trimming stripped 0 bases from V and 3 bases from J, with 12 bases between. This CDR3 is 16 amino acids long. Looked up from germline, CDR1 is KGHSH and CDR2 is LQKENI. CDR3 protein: CASSPPALAHYNEQFF. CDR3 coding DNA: TGTGCCAGCTCACCACCGGCCCTAGCGCACTACAATGAGCAGTTCTTC.

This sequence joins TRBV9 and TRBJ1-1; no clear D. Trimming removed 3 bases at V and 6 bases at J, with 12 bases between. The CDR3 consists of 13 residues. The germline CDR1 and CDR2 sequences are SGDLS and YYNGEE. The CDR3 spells CASSAREESEAFF. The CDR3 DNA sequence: TGTGCCAGCAGCGCTAGGGAAGAATCTGAAGCTTTCTTT.

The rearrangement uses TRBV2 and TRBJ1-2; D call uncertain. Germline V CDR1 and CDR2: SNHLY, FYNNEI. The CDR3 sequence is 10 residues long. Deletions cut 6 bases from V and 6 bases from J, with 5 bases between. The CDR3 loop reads CASRLDGYTF. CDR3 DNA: TGTGCCAGCAGGTTAGATGGCTACACCTTC. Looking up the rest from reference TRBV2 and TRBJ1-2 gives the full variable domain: EPEVTQTPSHQVTQMGQEVILRCVPISNHLYFYWYRQILGQKVEFLVSFYNNEISEKSEIFDDQFSVERPDGSNFTLKIRSTKLEDSAMYFCASRLDGYTFGSGTRLTVV.

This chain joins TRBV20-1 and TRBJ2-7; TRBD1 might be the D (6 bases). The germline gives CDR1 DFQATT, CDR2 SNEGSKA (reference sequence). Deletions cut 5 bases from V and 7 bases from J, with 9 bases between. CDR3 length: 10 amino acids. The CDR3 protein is CSAGQGEQYF. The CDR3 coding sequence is TGCAGTGCTGGGCAGGGGGAGCAGTACTTC.

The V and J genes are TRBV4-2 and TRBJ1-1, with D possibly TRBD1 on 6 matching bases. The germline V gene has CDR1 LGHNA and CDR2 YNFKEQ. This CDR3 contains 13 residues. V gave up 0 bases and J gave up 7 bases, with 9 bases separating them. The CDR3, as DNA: TGTGCCAGCAGCCAAGAGAAAGGGGGTGAAGCTTTCTTT. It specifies CASSQEKGGEAFF.

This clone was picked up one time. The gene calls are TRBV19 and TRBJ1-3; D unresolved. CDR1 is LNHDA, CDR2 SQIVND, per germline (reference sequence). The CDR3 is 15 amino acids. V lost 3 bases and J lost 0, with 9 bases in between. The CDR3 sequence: CASSINGNSGNTIYF. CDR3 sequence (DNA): TGTGCCAGTAGTATTAACGGAAACTCTGGAAACACCATATATTTT. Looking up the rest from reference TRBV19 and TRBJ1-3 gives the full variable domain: DGGITQSPKYLFRKEGQNVTLSCEQNLNHDAMYWYRQDPGQGLRLIYYSQIVNDFQKGDIAEGYSVSREKKESFPLTVTSAQKNPTAFYLCASSINGNSGNTIYFGEGSWLTVV.

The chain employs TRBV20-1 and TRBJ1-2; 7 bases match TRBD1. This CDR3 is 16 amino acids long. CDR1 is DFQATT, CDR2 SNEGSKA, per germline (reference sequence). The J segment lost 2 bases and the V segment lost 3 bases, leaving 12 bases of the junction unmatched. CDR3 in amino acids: CSASRLTGTLNYGYTF. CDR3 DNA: TGCAGTGCTAGTCGGCTGACAGGGACCTTAAACTATGGCTACACCTTC.

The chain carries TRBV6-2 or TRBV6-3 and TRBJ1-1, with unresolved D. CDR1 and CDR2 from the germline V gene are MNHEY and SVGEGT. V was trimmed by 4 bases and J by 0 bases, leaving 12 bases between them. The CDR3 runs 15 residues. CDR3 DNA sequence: TGTGCCAGCAGTTCTCCCTACAACTTGAACACTGAAGCTTTCTTT. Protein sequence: CASSSPYNLNTEAFF.

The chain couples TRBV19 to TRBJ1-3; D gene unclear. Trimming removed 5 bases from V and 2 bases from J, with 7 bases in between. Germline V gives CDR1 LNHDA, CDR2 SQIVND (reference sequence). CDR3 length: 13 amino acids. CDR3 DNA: TGTGCCAGTAGTCCCCATACTGGAAACACCATATATTTT. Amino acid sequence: CASSPHTGNTIYF. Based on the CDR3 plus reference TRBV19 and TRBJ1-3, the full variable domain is DGGITQSPKYLFRKEGQNVTLSCEQNLNHDAMYWYRQDPGQGLRLIYYSQIVNDFQKGDIAEGYSVSREKKESFPLTVTSAQKNPTAFYLCASSPHTGNTIYFGEGSWLTVV.